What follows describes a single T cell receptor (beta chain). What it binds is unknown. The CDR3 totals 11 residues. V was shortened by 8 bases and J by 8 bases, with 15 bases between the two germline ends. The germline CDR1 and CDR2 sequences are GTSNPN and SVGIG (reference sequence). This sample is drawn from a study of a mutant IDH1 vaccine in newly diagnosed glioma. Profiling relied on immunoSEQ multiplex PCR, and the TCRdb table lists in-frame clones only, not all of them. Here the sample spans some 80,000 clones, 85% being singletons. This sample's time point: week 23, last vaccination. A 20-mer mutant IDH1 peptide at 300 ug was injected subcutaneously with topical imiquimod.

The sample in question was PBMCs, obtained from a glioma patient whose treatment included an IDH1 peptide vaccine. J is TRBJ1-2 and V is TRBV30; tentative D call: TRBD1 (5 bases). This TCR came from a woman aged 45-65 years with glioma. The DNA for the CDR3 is TGTGCCGACCGGGACCCATGGGGCTACACCTTC. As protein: CADRDPWGYTF.